One T cell receptor beta chain is described in this entry. Antigen specificity is unknown. There are 13 residues in the CDR3. V was pared by 4 bases and J by 4 bases, with 10 bases between. Germline loops: CDR1 LNHDA, CDR2 SQIVND (reference sequence). The repertoire was sequenced with immunoSEQ multiplex PCR; TCRdb's copy has only in-frame clones and lacks some. The data contain around 130,000 clones, roughly 84% of them singletons. This entry belongs to a study of PD-L1 blockade in urothelial cancer. Study overall: Earlier, patients had received 0 to 3 chemotherapy regimens. The researchers analyzed blood 3 weeks (second dose) and 6 weeks after treatment start. A median blood sample held approximately 150,000 T cells and roughly 79,000 unique TCRs. Study-wide results and caveats: Patients with durable benefit had greater blood expansion of tumor-associated TCR clones 3 weeks into treatment.

Time point in this sample: pretreatment peripheral blood. This TCR came from a man aged 50 or older with urothelial cancer. Sample: PBMCs, taken around atezolizumab (anti-PD-L1) treatment. The chain links TRBV19 to TRBJ1-2; a possible D gene is TRBD1 (6 bases). The CDR3 sequence: CASSNDRLYGYTF. CDR3 nucleotide sequence: TGTGCCAGTAGTAATGACAGGCTCTATGGCTACACCTTC. Based on the CDR3 plus reference TRBV19 and TRBJ1-2, the full variable domain is DGGITQSPKYLFRKEGQNVTLSCEQNLNHDAMYWYRQDPGQGLRLIYYSQIVNDFQKGDIAEGYSVSREKKESFPLTVTSAQKNPTAFYLCASSNDRLYGYTFGSGTRLTVV.